The clone carrying this T cell receptor (beta chain) has a single count. This entry belongs to a study of blood T cell repertoires in COVID-19. Trimming cost V 3 bases and J 1 base, with 8 bases left between them. In germline, CDR1 is DFQATT, CDR2 SNEGSKA (reference sequence). The CDR3 spans 13 residues. Profiling relied on immunoSEQ multiplex PCR, and the TCRdb table lists in-frame clones only, not all of them. The data show 150,000 to 200,000 clones, around 87% seen once. Input material: peripheral blood. The receptor's source is a man between 40 and 49 years old with active or convalescent COVID-19. The chain has TRBV20-1 and TRBJ2-3, with D unclear. The CDR3 loop reads CSASELGTDTQYF. For the CDR3, the DNA is TGCAGTGCTAGTGAACTCGGCACAGATACGCAGTATTTT.